These 20 T cell receptor beta chains share one sample of origin, sequenced in a study of T cell responses to AZD1222 COVID-19 vaccine. Libraries were prepared by immunoSEQ multiplex PCR; TCRdb keeps only in-frame clonotypes and omits some of them. This table holds about 160,000 clones, roughly nine tenths found once. Here the sequenced sample was peripheral blood, taken on day 0 of AZD1222 vaccination. The receptors shown here come from an adult in good health.

The gene calls are TRBV7-2 and TRBJ1-2; 10 positions agree with TRBD1. The CDR3 runs to 13 residues. CDR1 SGHTA and CDR2 FQGNSA come from the germline V gene. V was clipped by 5 bases and J by 13 bases; unmatched bases: 10. CDR3 DNA sequence: TGTGCCAGCAGCGCACGTAGACAGGGGGCTGCCACCTTC. Translation gives CASSARRQGAATF.

A single count supports this clone. V is TRBV5-1 and J is TRBJ1-2; D gene ambiguous. This CDR3 comprises 13 residues. V dropped 7 bases and J dropped 0 bases, with 10 bases sitting between them. Germline CDR1 and CDR2: SGHRS and YFSETQ. CDR3 nucleotides: TGCGCCAGCGGTGAACAGACTAACTATGGCTACACCTTC. Encoded protein: CASGEQTNYGYTF. The variable domain in full, with the rest retrieved from reference TRBV5-1 and TRBJ1-2, is KAGVTQTPRYLIKTRGQQVTLSCSPISGHRSVSWYQQTPGQGLQFLFEYFSETQRNKGNFPGRFSGRQFSNSRSEMNVSTLELGDSALYLCASGEQTNYGYTFGSGTRLTVV.

The chain has TRBV6-5 and TRBJ1-1; D gene uncertain. The CDR3 contains 14 residues. Trimming removed 2 bases at V and 7 bases at J, with 14 bases between. CDR1 and CDR2 from the germline V gene are MNHEY and SVGAGI. The CDR3 DNA sequence: TGTGCCAGCAGTTACAGGGAGTATGGGGTTGAAGCTTTCTTT. This gives the protein CASSYREYGVEAFF.

The V gene is TRBV3-1 (or the pseudogene TRBV3-2), the J gene TRBJ2-1; D gene unclear. The CDR3 length is 19 residues. In germline, CDR1 is LGHDT, CDR2 YNNKEL (reference sequence). V lost 0 bases and J 0 bases, leaving 18 bases between the germline ends. This chain's CDR3 is CASSQDPARASGSYNEQFF. The CDR3 region has the DNA TGTGCCAGCAGCCAAGACCCCGCACGGGCCTCAGGCTCCTACAATGAGCAGTTCTTC.

This clone was recorded only once. This CDR3 is CASSPRTGDYNEQFF. The CDR3 nucleotides read TGTGCCAGCAGCCCACGAACTGGAGATTACAATGAGCAGTTCTTC. This chain uses TRBV11-2 with TRBJ2-1; D remains unclear. The CDR3 sequence is 15 residues long. Germline V gene lookup returns CDR1 SGHAT and CDR2 FQNNGV. With 5 bases removed from V and 4 bases from J, the gap between germline ends came to 15 bases.

The chain joins TRBV29-1 to TRBJ2-3; TRBD2 might be the D (6 bases). Germline CDR1 SQVTM, CDR2 ANQGSEA. The CDR3 extends over 15 amino acids. Trimming took 6 bases from V and 0 from J, leaving 16 bases between them. CDR3 region: CSVYVGGYSTDTQYF. DNA of the CDR3: TGCAGCGTGTATGTCGGGGGTTATAGCACAGATACGCAGTATTTT.

This chain links TRBV5-1 with TRBJ1-1; D not certain. CDR1 is SGHRS, CDR2 YFSETQ, per germline. V dropped 1 base and J dropped 3 bases, with 13 bases sitting between them. CDR3 length: 15 amino acids. The CDR3 coding sequence is TGCGCCAGCAGCTTGCGGATAGGGTCGGACACTGAAGCTTTCTTT. Its protein product is CASSLRIGSDTEAFF.

The gene calls are TRBV19 and TRBJ1-1; D gene uncertain. V was pared by 1 base and J by 1 base, with 7 bases between. Looked up from germline, CDR1 is LNHDA and CDR2 is SQIVND (reference sequence). This CDR3 is 14 amino acids long. CDR3 DNA: TGTGCCAGTAGTATAGGTTACAGGAACACTGAAGCTTTCTTT. Translating gives CASSIGYRNTEAFF. Full variable domain (remainder filled in from reference TRBV19 and TRBJ1-1): DGGITQSPKYLFRKEGQNVTLSCEQNLNHDAMYWYRQDPGQGLRLIYYSQIVNDFQKGDIAEGYSVSREKKESFPLTVTSAQKNPTAFYLCASSIGYRNTEAFFGQGTRLTVV.

V and J are TRBV20-1 and TRBJ1-6, with no clear D. Germline lookup yields CDR1 DFQATT and CDR2 SNEGSKA (reference sequence). The CDR3 consists of 16 residues. V shed 3 bases and J shed 0 bases, with 12 bases lying between them. Here the CDR3 reads CSASGEGSSYNSPLHF. CDR3 nucleotide sequence: TGCAGTGCTAGTGGGGAGGGAAGCTCCTATAATTCACCCCTCCACTTT.

This chain joins TRBV6-4 and TRBJ2-3; 9 nucleotides agree with TRBD1. The germline gives CDR1 MRHNA, CDR2 SNTAGT. Trimming took 2 bases from V and 1 from J; bases not matched to a gene: 1. CDR3 size: 15 residues. CDR3 amino acids: CASSDRDRGTDTQYF. The CDR3 nucleotides are TGTGCCAGCAGTGACCGGGACAGGGGCACAGATACGCAGTATTTT.

This rearrangement joins TRBV9 to TRBJ1-1; 7 bases agree with TRBD1. There are 14 residues in the CDR3. Trimming took 4 bases from V and 1 from J; bases not matched to a gene: 4. CDR1 SGDLS and CDR2 YYNGEE come from the germline V gene. The CDR3 reads CASSLGTANTEAFF. CDR3 sequence (DNA): TGTGCCAGCAGCCTTGGGACAGCGAACACTGAAGCTTTCTTT.

The V call is TRBV4-3, the J call TRBJ1-1; the D is unclear. CDR1 LGHNA and CDR2 YSLEER come from the germline V gene. V was cut by 1 base and J by 1 base, with 22 bases left in between. The CDR3 sequence is 19 residues long. DNA of the CDR3: TGCGCCAGCAGCCAAGGAGGGTCGTGGGTCGTGGTCGAGAACACTGAAGCTTTCTTT. The encoded protein is CASSQGGSWVVVENTEAFF.

The CDR3 DNA is TGTGCCATCAGTGTGGGACAGCTCTCTAACTATGGCTACACCTTC. This translates into CAISVGQLSNYGYTF. The chain combines TRBV10-3 with TRBJ1-2, with 7 bases matching TRBD1. The V gene end was trimmed by 4 bases and the J gene end by 0 bases; junction bases not matched to a gene: 5. Per the germline V gene, CDR1 is ENHRY and CDR2 is SYGVKD. There are 15 residues in the CDR3.

V gene TRBV5-5 combines with J gene TRBJ1-2; TRBD1 is a possible D gene (6 bases). V lost 5 bases to trimming and J lost 11 bases, with 22 bases between them. The CDR3 length is 14 residues. From germline, CDR1 is SGHKS and CDR2 YYEKEE (reference sequence). The CDR3 nucleotides read TGTGCCAGCAGACGACCGGGACAAGAAGTATCTTACACCTTC. Translating it yields CASRRPGQEVSYTF.

The genes are TRBV19 and TRBJ1-5; 8 bases map to TRBD1. This CDR3 has 15 amino acids. Germline CDR1 LNHDA, CDR2 SQIVND (reference sequence). After removal of 6 bases from V and 2 bases from J, the junction contained 6 bases not matched to a gene. CDR3: CASRGTGDGNQPQHF. The CDR3 DNA is TGTGCCAGTAGAGGGACAGGTGATGGCAATCAGCCCCAGCATTTT.

J is TRBJ1-2 and V is TRBV18; 8 positions agree with TRBD1. V lost 6 bases, J lost 6 bases, and 9 bases stayed unmatched. The CDR3 is made up of 14 amino acids. The germline V gene encodes CDR1 KGHSH and CDR2 LQKENI. The CDR3 loop reads CASSILTGEHGYTF. The CDR3 nucleotides are TGTGCCAGCTCGATCCTGACAGGGGAGCATGGCTACACCTTC. Full variable domain (outside the CDR3, taken from reference TRBV18 and TRBJ1-2): NAGVMQNPRHLVRRRGQEARLRCSPMKGHSHVYWYRQLPEEGLKFMVYLQKENIIDESGMPKERFSAEFPKEGPSILRIQQVVRGDSAAYFCASSILTGEHGYTFGSGTRLTVV.

The chain joins TRBV3-1 (or the pseudogene TRBV3-2) to TRBJ2-3; 9 bases align to TRBD2. The V segment lost 4 bases and the J segment 2 bases; nucleotides outside the gene matches: 7. Germline V gives CDR1 LGHDT, CDR2 YNNKEL (reference sequence). The CDR3 sequence is 16 residues long. CDR3 amino acids: CASSPSGGGVTDTQYF. CDR3 nucleotides: TGTGCCAGCAGCCCCTCGGGCGGGGGGGTCACAGATACGCAGTATTTT.

The chain combines TRBV7-2 with TRBJ2-7, with D possibly matching TRBD1 (5 bases). V lost 4 bases to trimming and J lost 4 bases, with 38 bases between them. Per germline, CDR1 SGHTA and CDR2 FQGNSA. CDR3 length: 22 residues. The CDR3 nucleotides read TGTGCCAGCAGCTCAGCCCAAGGGGTAGTTGGGTGGTGGTCCCCCATCCCTTACGAGCAGTACTTC. It is translated as CASSSAQGVVGWWSPIPYEQYF.

CDR3 nucleotide sequence: TGTGCCAGCAGCTTAGTAAACAGCGGGGGTGCCCAGTTCTTC. Its protein product is CASSLVNSGGAQFF. J is TRBJ2-1 and V is TRBV7-2; 8 nucleotides agree with TRBD2. The CDR3 sequence is 14 residues long. Trimming cost V 1 base and J 13 bases; bases outside gene matches: 9. Germline V lookup: CDR1 SGHTA, CDR2 FQGNSA.

The sample holds one count of this clone. J is TRBJ1-4 and V is TRBV11-2; perhaps TRBD1 as D (6 bases). V was cut by 1 base and J by 6 bases, with 15 bases left in between. Germline assignment: CDR1 SGHAT and CDR2 FQNNGV. This CDR3 spans 16 amino acids. As DNA, the CDR3 is TGTGCCAGCAGCTTAGTGGGGGGGCGCAGCCATGAAAAACTGTTTTTT. This translates into CASSLVGGRSHEKLFF.